This TCR beta chain is from a study of regulatory T cells in long-lasting Graves disease. Time point meaning: newly diagnosed GD, antithyroid drugs for less than 3 months. TCR sequences were obtained from RNA taken from PBMCs. American Thyroid Association guidelines defined how Graves' disease was diagnosed. This clonotype showed up many times. In building TCR beta libraries, iRepertoire HTBI primers were used together with Arm-PCR of CDR3 regions. TCRdb reanalysed the multiplex PCR reads using MiXCR and keeps one entry per CDR3 protein. The sample has 350,000 to 550,000 distinct CDR3 sequences; approximately 16% are singletons. The CDR3 totals 14 residues. The germline gives CDR1 SEHNR, CDR2 FQNEAQ (reference sequence). The ends were cut back, 5 bases at V and 5 bases at J, with 13 bases in the middle. The same data also contributed to another study, on T cells in Graves' hyperthyroidism and ophthalmopathy. As that report states: The model forecast ophthalmopathy, anticipating it by a median roughly 6 months before onset.

The rearrangement uses TRBV7-9 and TRBJ2-1, with D possibly being TRBD2 (5 bases). The source of this sequence is a woman under 30 with Graves disease. The sample consisted of peripheral blood mononuclear cells (PBMCs), taken at new diagnosis, from a patient treated with antithyroid drugs. CDR3 residues: CASSPGSWNNEQFF. DNA for the CDR3: TGTGCCAGCAGCCCGGGATCCTGGAACAATGAGCAGTTCTTC. The whole variable domain, filled in from reference TRBV7-9 and TRBJ2-1, reads DTGVSQNPRHKITKRGQNVTFRCDPISEHNRLYWYRQTLGQGPEFLTYFQNEAQLEKSRLLSDRFSAERPKGSFSTLEIQRTEQGDSAMYLCASSPGSWNNEQFFGPGTRLTVL.